The rows below give T cell receptor beta chains drawn from one sample of a study of control samples from healthy donors and cancer patients. The table came from immunoSEQ multiplex PCR; TCRdb's copy has only in-frame clones and leaves some out. The sample contains roughly 100,000 clones, 80% to 90% of which appear only once. The specimen sequenced was blood. Source of these receptors: a man aged 25 to 45 in good health. The CDR3 runs from the conserved cysteine through the conserved F or W. The D gene is left open where the match is weak. Clone size, where shown, is once, few, many, or a class for clones that have expanded.

clone_size: NA; d_call: TRBD2; v_call: TRBV7-8; j_call: TRBJ2-2; cdr3_nt: TGTGCCAGCAGCAAAGGGGGGACTAGCGGGAGAAGCACCGGGGAGCTGTTTTTT; cdr3_aa: CASSKGGTSGRSTGELFF
clone_size: NA; d_call: NA; v_call: TRBV30; j_call: TRBJ2-5; cdr3_nt: NA; cdr3_aa: CAWSEFGIGTWYF
clone_size: NA; d_call: TRBD1; v_call: TRBV28; j_call: TRBJ1-5; cdr3_nt: TGTGCCAGCAGTTTAGTAGGGGGCCTGAGCAATCAGCCCCAGCATTTT; cdr3_aa: CASSLVGGLSNQPQHF
clone_size: NA; d_call: NA; v_call: TRBV15; j_call: TRBJ2-2; cdr3_nt: TGTGCCACCAGCAGAGTTAGGAACACCGGGGAGCTGTTTTTT; cdr3_aa: CATSRVRNTGELFF
clone_size: NA; d_call: NA; v_call: TRBV5-6; j_call: TRBJ2-1; cdr3_nt: TGTGCCAGCAGAACCGGACACGGGCGCCGACCCCTCTTC; cdr3_aa: CASRTGHGRRPLF
clone_size: NA; d_call: NA; v_call: TRBV27; j_call: TRBJ1-4; cdr3_nt: TGTGCCAGCAGTACGGGCTTTTATGGAGAAAAACTGTTTTTT; cdr3_aa: CASSTGFYGEKLFF
clone_size: NA; d_call: TRBD2; v_call: TRBV27; j_call: TRBJ2-1; cdr3_nt: TGTGCCAGCAGTCGGGGGGTCACCTACAATGAGCAGTTCTTC; cdr3_aa: CASSRGVTYNEQFF
clone_size: NA; d_call: TRBD1; v_call: TRBV30; j_call: TRBJ2-7; cdr3_nt: TGTGCCTGGAGTGTGATATCAGGGGGAGAGCAGTACTTC; cdr3_aa: CAWSVISGGEQYF
clone_size: NA; d_call: NA; v_call: TRBV24-1; j_call: TRBJ2-4; cdr3_nt: TGTGCCACCAGTGTGGAAACAGCTCAAAACAAAAACATTCAGTACTTC; cdr3_aa: CATSVETAQNKNIQYF
clone_size: few; d_call: NA; v_call: TRBV30; j_call: TRBJ1-2; cdr3_nt: TGTGCCCGGGACCGCAGGGGCTTTGGCTACACCTTC; cdr3_aa: CARDRRGFGYTF
clone_size: few; d_call: NA; v_call: TRBV6-2/TRBV6-3; j_call: TRBJ2-5; cdr3_nt: TGTGCCAGCAGGTACCTCAAAGAGACCCAGTACTTC; cdr3_aa: CASRYLKETQYF
clone_size: NA; d_call: TRBD1; v_call: TRBV12-3/TRBV12-4; j_call: TRBJ2-1; cdr3_nt: TGTGCCAGCACTATGGGACAGAACAATGAGCAGTTCTTC; cdr3_aa: CASTMGQNNEQFF
clone_size: NA; d_call: TRBD2; v_call: TRBV27; j_call: TRBJ2-7; cdr3_nt: TGTGCCAGCAGTCTGACTAGCGGATATTTCTACGAGCAGTACTTC; cdr3_aa: CASSLTSGYFYEQYF
clone_size: NA; d_call: TRBD1; v_call: TRBV5-1; j_call: TRBJ1-2; cdr3_nt: TGCGCCAGCAGCTACGGACAGGGGGATGGCTACACCTTC; cdr3_aa: CASSYGQGDGYTF
clone_size: NA; d_call: NA; v_call: TRBV28; j_call: TRBJ2-4; cdr3_nt: TGTGCCAGCAGTTTAGGTCTACCGGGGGCCATTCAGTACTTC; cdr3_aa: CASSLGLPGAIQYF
clone_size: NA; d_call: NA; v_call: TRBV7-6; j_call: TRBJ2-3; cdr3_nt: TGTGCCAGCAGCCCCGGGGGCCCCACAGATACGCAGTATTTT; cdr3_aa: CASSPGGPTDTQYF
clone_size: NA; d_call: NA; v_call: TRBV19; j_call: TRBJ1-3; cdr3_nt: TGTGCCAGTAGTATTGCAGGCCGCTCTGGAAACACCATATATTTT; cdr3_aa: CASSIAGRSGNTIYF
clone_size: once; d_call: NA; v_call: TRBV5-6; j_call: TRBJ2-1; cdr3_nt: TGTGCCAGCAGCTTGGGGCGCAGCTACAATGAGCAGTTCTTC; cdr3_aa: CASSLGRSYNEQFF
clone_size: NA; d_call: NA; v_call: TRBV5-4; j_call: TRBJ2-5; cdr3_nt: TGTGCCAGCAGCTCGGCTACGGACCCGGTAGGAAAGACCCAGTACTTC; cdr3_aa: CASSSATDPVGKTQYF
clone_size: NA; d_call: NA; v_call: TRBV4-1; j_call: TRBJ2-3; cdr3_nt: TGCGCCAGCAGCCAAGGTGGGGGGCAAAGCGATACGCAGTATTTT; cdr3_aa: CASSQGGGQSDTQYF
clone_size: NA; d_call: NA; v_call: TRBV10-3; j_call: TRBJ1-5; cdr3_nt: TGTGCCATCAGCGAGGCAGGGATCAGCAATCAGCCCCAGCATTTT; cdr3_aa: CAISEAGISNQPQHF
clone_size: NA; d_call: NA; v_call: TRBV5-5; j_call: TRBJ1-1; cdr3_nt: TGTGCCAGCAGCCCTGATCCGGGAGGGACTGAAGCTTTCTTT; cdr3_aa: CASSPDPGGTEAFF
clone_size: NA; d_call: NA; v_call: TRBV6-6; j_call: TRBJ1-5; cdr3_nt: TGTGCCAGCAGTTACTCGACAGGACAGCCCCAGCATTTT; cdr3_aa: CASSYSTGQPQHF
clone_size: NA; d_call: NA; v_call: TRBV2; j_call: TRBJ1-6; cdr3_nt: TGTGCCAGCAGTGTATTGAGGTACGATTCACCCCTCCACTTT; cdr3_aa: CASSVLRYDSPLHF
clone_size: NA; d_call: NA; v_call: TRBV10-1; j_call: TRBJ2-4; cdr3_nt: TGCGCCAGCAGTGAGTCCAAGAAAAACATTCAGTACTTC; cdr3_aa: CASSESKKNIQYF
clone_size: NA; d_call: NA; v_call: TRBV7-2; j_call: TRBJ2-4; cdr3_nt: TGTGCCAGCAGCTCAGGGGGGGCCAAAAACATTCAGTACTTC; cdr3_aa: CASSSGGAKNIQYF
clone_size: NA; d_call: NA; v_call: TRBV18; j_call: TRBJ2-5; cdr3_nt: TGTGCCAGCTCAGGGGGGCATGGAGAGACCCAGTACTTC; cdr3_aa: CASSGGHGETQYF
clone_size: NA; d_call: NA; v_call: TRBV2; j_call: TRBJ1-4; cdr3_nt: TGTGCCAGCAGGGTGATTAGTGAAAAACTGTTTTTT; cdr3_aa: CASRVISEKLFF
clone_size: NA; d_call: TRBD2; v_call: TRBV20-1; j_call: TRBJ2-2; cdr3_nt: TGCAGTGCTAGTCCGGGCGGGAGAAACACCGGGGAGCTGTTTTTT; cdr3_aa: CSASPGGRNTGELFF
clone_size: NA; d_call: NA; v_call: TRBV11-2; j_call: TRBJ2-1; cdr3_nt: TGTGCCAGCAGCCTGACTAGGGGCTACAATGAGCAGTTCTTC; cdr3_aa: CASSLTRGYNEQFF
clone_size: NA; d_call: NA; v_call: TRBV7-3; j_call: TRBJ1-5; cdr3_nt: TGTGCCAGCAGCCCCACGAGGAATCAGCCCCAGCATTTT; cdr3_aa: CASSPTRNQPQHF
clone_size: NA; d_call: NA; v_call: TRBV15; j_call: TRBJ2-1; cdr3_nt: TGTGCCACCAGTAGCCGGTCCTCGGATTTTGAGCAGTTCTTC; cdr3_aa: CATSSRSSDFEQFF
clone_size: NA; d_call: TRBD1; v_call: TRBV5-1; j_call: TRBJ2-7; cdr3_nt: TGCGCCAGCAGCTCAGGACAGGGCTTCAGCGAGCAGTACTTC; cdr3_aa: CASSSGQGFSEQYF
clone_size: NA; d_call: NA; v_call: TRBV6-5; j_call: TRBJ1-3; cdr3_nt: TGTGCCAGCAGAACCGGGACAAGCTCTGGAAACACCATATATTTT; cdr3_aa: CASRTGTSSGNTIYF
clone_size: NA; d_call: NA; v_call: TRBV28; j_call: TRBJ2-2; cdr3_nt: TGTGCCAGCAGTTTTGGTGTCACCGGGGAGCTGTTTTTT; cdr3_aa: CASSFGVTGELFF
clone_size: NA; d_call: NA; v_call: TRBV19; j_call: TRBJ1-5; cdr3_nt: TGTGCCAGTAGTATACAGTATTCTCAGCCCCAGCATTTT; cdr3_aa: CASSIQYSQPQHF
clone_size: NA; d_call: NA; v_call: TRBV5-1; j_call: TRBJ2-5; cdr3_nt: TGCGCCAGCAGCTTGGACCCCGGGTTTCGAGAGACCCAGTACTTC; cdr3_aa: CASSLDPGFRETQYF
clone_size: NA; d_call: TRBD2; v_call: TRBV24-1; j_call: TRBJ2-1; cdr3_nt: TGTGCCACCAGTGAGGGACTAGCGGACAATGAGCAGTTCTTC; cdr3_aa: CATSEGLADNEQFF
clone_size: NA; d_call: TRBD1; v_call: TRBV19; j_call: TRBJ2-1; cdr3_nt: TGTGCCACCTTGACAGGGGATTGGAGTGAGCAGTTCTTC; cdr3_aa: CATLTGDWSEQFF
clone_size: NA; d_call: NA; v_call: TRBV19; j_call: TRBJ1-1; cdr3_nt: TGTGCCAGTAGTAGGGGCGGACCTATGAACACTGAAGCTTTCTTT; cdr3_aa: CASSRGGPMNTEAFF
clone_size: once; d_call: TRBD2; v_call: TRBV11-2; j_call: TRBJ2-7; cdr3_nt: TGTGCCAGCAGCTTAATCGGCCAAGGACTAGCGGTATACGAGCAGTACTTC; cdr3_aa: CASSLIGQGLAVYEQYF
clone_size: once; d_call: NA; v_call: TRBV7-8; j_call: TRBJ1-1; cdr3_nt: TGTGCCAGCAGCTTAGCGAGGGGAGTCACTGAAGCTTTCTTT; cdr3_aa: CASSLARGVTEAFF
clone_size: NA; d_call: TRBD1; v_call: TRBV28; j_call: TRBJ1-4; cdr3_nt: TGTGCCAGCAGCCCCTCGGGACAGGGGATTGATGAAAAACTGTTTTTT; cdr3_aa: CASSPSGQGIDEKLFF
clone_size: NA; d_call: NA; v_call: TRBV3-1/TRBV3-2; j_call: TRBJ2-5; cdr3_nt: TGTGCCAGCAGCCATAGGGATCGCCAAGAGACCCAGTACTTC; cdr3_aa: CASSHRDRQETQYF
clone_size: few; d_call: NA; v_call: TRBV18; j_call: TRBJ1-1; cdr3_nt: TGTGCCAGCTCACCGCCGGACGGATTGAACACTGAAGCTTTCTTT; cdr3_aa: CASSPPDGLNTEAFF
clone_size: NA; d_call: NA; v_call: TRBV5-1; j_call: TRBJ2-6; cdr3_nt: TGCGCCAGCAGCTTGGAGAGCGGCTCTGGGGCCAACGTCCTGACTTTC; cdr3_aa: CASSLESGSGANVLTF
clone_size: NA; d_call: NA; v_call: TRBV6-6; j_call: TRBJ2-2; cdr3_nt: TGTGCCAGCAGTGTAGTTAACGGGGAGCTGTTTTTT; cdr3_aa: CASSVVNGELFF
clone_size: NA; d_call: NA; v_call: TRBV6-6; j_call: TRBJ1-2; cdr3_nt: TGTGCCAGCAGCCCAGACAGAGCTAACTATGGCTACACCTTC; cdr3_aa: CASSPDRANYGYTF
clone_size: NA; d_call: TRBD2; v_call: TRBV30; j_call: TRBJ2-7; cdr3_nt: TGTGCCTGGGCTTACACTAGCGGATCCTACGAGCAGTACTTC; cdr3_aa: CAWAYTSGSYEQYF
clone_size: NA; d_call: NA; v_call: TRBV11-3; j_call: TRBJ2-1; cdr3_nt: TGTGCCAGCAGCTTAGGCCCGGCCGCAAATGAGCAGTTCTTC; cdr3_aa: CASSLGPAANEQFF
clone_size: NA; d_call: NA; v_call: TRBV6-1; j_call: TRBJ2-5; cdr3_nt: TGTGCCAGCAGTGAGGGGTGGGGTTTTGAGACCCAGTACTTC; cdr3_aa: CASSEGWGFETQYF
clone_size: NA; d_call: NA; v_call: TRBV30; j_call: TRBJ2-3; cdr3_nt: TGTGCCTGGAGTGTGGTAGATACGCAGTATTTT; cdr3_aa: CAWSVVDTQYF
clone_size: NA; d_call: TRBD1; v_call: TRBV6-2/TRBV6-3; j_call: TRBJ2-7; cdr3_nt: TGTGCCAGCAGTTACGGCGGGACAGGGGTCGAGCAGTACTTC; cdr3_aa: CASSYGGTGVEQYF
clone_size: NA; d_call: NA; v_call: TRBV4-2; j_call: TRBJ1-2; cdr3_nt: TGTGCCAGCAGCCAAGACAGGGGTCTCTATGGCTACACCTTC; cdr3_aa: CASSQDRGLYGYTF
clone_size: NA; d_call: NA; v_call: TRBV7-2; j_call: TRBJ1-5; cdr3_nt: TGTGCCAGCAGCTTAGGAGATGGGGTCGGCAATCAGCCCCAGCATTTT; cdr3_aa: CASSLGDGVGNQPQHF